This T cell receptor beta chain was observed in a study of cytomegalovirus exposure and HLA in healthy donors. The CDR3 has 15 amino acids. Germline loops: CDR1 LNHDA, CDR2 SQIVND (reference sequence). V lost 3 bases and J lost 3, with 12 bases in between. Vbeta (60) and Jbeta (13) primers were used in the PCR. Assay: immunoSEQ multiplex PCR; the TCRdb copy retains only in-frame clones and omits some. The sample carries about 150,000 clones, over 65% recorded once. This clone was counted between two and nine times. The TCR was taken from a woman aged 40 to 55 in good health and CMV-seronegative. The sequenced sample was PBMCs. The J gene is TRBJ1-5, the V gene TRBV19; the D gene is possibly TRBD1 (5 bases). The CDR3 nucleotides are TGTGCCAGTAGTATGGGGGGGTCCTTCAATCAGCCCCAGCATTTT. Its protein product is CASSMGGSFNQPQHF.